This TCR beta chain is from a study of breast tumors, draining lymph nodes, adjacent tissues (dated by TCRdb to about 2016). Regarding the study in general: The study compared TCR beta repertoires across tumor, adjacent nontumor tissue and axillary lymph nodes from breast cancer patients. In human breast cancer, the study set out to evaluate how tumor, surrounding tissue and draining lymph node repertoires relate to one another and whether T cells may move between these sites.

The table lists this clonotype with many counts. Its antigen is unknown. Base qualities are not at hand, and no much larger clone is one base apart. Trimming removed 4 bases from V and 3 bases from J, leaving 7 bases between the germline ends. Based on the germline V gene, the CDR1 and CDR2 sequences are SGHTA and FQGNSA. From cysteine to phenylalanine, the CDR3 is 14 amino acids long. Solely the CDR3 DNA is kept, with 42 bases framed from the first base. Lymph node samples were obtained from the axillary draining lymph nodes of breast cancer patients. The research as a whole found: Tumor T-cell repertoires showed less diversity than lymph node repertoires and more diversity than nontumor tissue repertoires, and tumor T-cell repertoires showed preferential V and J gene usage. The conclusion that tumor T cells originate in lymph nodes was presented as consistent with a hypothesis rather than as directly demonstrated. A scenario in which most tumor T cells derive from the lymph node and then expand within tumor tissue was judged to be consistent with the data. Tumor and nontumor tissue repertoires were found to be significantly more similar in luminal-like than in basal-like breast cancer.

Sequencing took place on an Illumina HiSeq 2000. TCR beta chain libraries were generated by multiplex PCR amplification. High-throughput sequencing was used to analyze the amplified TCR beta chain products. Using fastp trimming at Q25 and MiXCR clonotype assembly, TCRdb reanalyzed the public sequencing data and kept in-frame beta chains. Rows merge per CDR3 protein into single entries with the most common DNA and genes. This sample has 150,000 to 200,000 distinct CDR3 sequences in its table, and 33% of those were observed once. More than 3.5% of the sample is held by the ten biggest clonotypes. The chain is assembled from TRBV7-2 and TRBJ1-6; no D segment can be confidently identified. The sequence derives from a female donor with breast cancer. Some clones in this sample may be carry-over from other donors' samples. Sequences were obtained from axillary lymph node tissue. The base sequence is TGTGCCAGCAGCTCGACGGTCTATAATTCACCCCTCCACTTT. The resulting protein is CASSSTVYNSPLHF.